Listed below are T cell receptor beta chains from one sample, sequenced in a study of T cells in Graves' hyperthyroidism and ophthalmopathy. TCRdb redid the calling of the multiplex PCR reads with MiXCR, one entry per CDR3 protein. The table has approximately 98,000 distinct CDR3 sequences, around 40% seen once. Source material: peripheral blood or thyroid tissue (not recorded which). The source of these receptors is a woman aged 25 to 39 with Graves' hyperthyroidism. The CDR3 runs from the conserved cysteine through the conserved F or W. The order of the fields is V gene, clone size, CDR3 protein. Size is stated for part of the rows, as once, few or many counts, or as a class when the clone is expanded.

>TRBV5-1|many
CASSLFGRIFTGELFF
>TRBV7-6|many
CASSSGQATYEQYF
>TRBV2|many
CASSDAGLAGRDTQYF
>TRBV20-1|NA
CSARDWRTDSYEQYFGPGNSPLHF
>TRBV6-5|many
CASGGDLGQPQHF
>TRBV12-3/TRBV12-4|many
CASRVGGSSYEQYF
>TRBV4-1|NA
CASSHAGGTQETQYF
>TRBV5-1|many
CASSSSRLSGNTIYF
>TRBV6-5|many
CASSYSRGGEQYF
>TRBV7-2|many
CASSPRSATAQYF
>TRBV2|many
CASIMEFGAFF
>TRBV7-2|NA
CASSQDTRTGDTGELVF
>TRBV9|NA
CASSVPGWVQGNQPQHF
>TRBV28|many
CASSLPPRGYGYTF
>TRBV28|many
CASNRQGGQPQHF
>TRBV20-1|NA
CSASGPVYSGNTIYF
>TRBV7-9|many
CASSLVRGFTPYEQYF
>TRBV20-1|once
CSARGLAGEEQYF
>TRBV10-1|NA
CACSDTGGDTQYF
>TRBV4-2|many
CASSQEGQNSNQPQHF
>TRBV10-3|NA
CAISVKGESPPHF
>TRBV27|NA
CASSLSGDGRAFF
>TRBV9|NA
CASSDGTGNTEAFF
>TRBV20-1|NA
CSGDRDAYNEQFF
>TRBV7-9|once
CASSLAVGELFF
>TRBV4-2|many
CASRPLAGRSYEQYF
>TRBV27|many
CASSWGGKQYF
>TRBV7-3|many
CASSSGWGTEAFF
>TRBV15|many
CATSRDGVSGNTIYF
>TRBV28|NA
CASSPGSENTGELFF
>TRBV11-2|NA
CASSRLAGLETQYF
>TRBV12-3/TRBV12-4|NA
CASSFWSRGAAGASF
>TRBV7-3|NA
CASTRGGYTEAFF
>TRBV6-5|many
CASSYSGTGDEKLFF
>TRBV7-9|many
CASSLGYGGRAHVLTF
>TRBV25-1|NA
CASSPPAATDTEAFF
>TRBV15|NA
CATSSRNTGELFF
>TRBV3-1|NA
CASSPLGQTMNTEAFF
>TRBV7-2|many
CASSLEGATNEKLFF
>TRBV7-2|few
CASSHNDGNTEALF
>TRBV7-8|many
CASSLVFMWKHEQYF
>TRBV7-9|NA
CASSPGLMGYNEQFF
>TRBV20-1|once
CSAPRTGGYTEAFF
>TRBV6-6|many
CASTHRGRNTGELFF
>TRBV7-8|NA
CASSGNLQIQGFLRLTQYF
>TRBV2|many
CASSGGLAGAGELFF
>TRBV7-9|many
CASSFFPGLAGGPFYEQYF
>TRBV29-1|many
CSVESLRGQGSYGYTF
>TRBV7-9|many
CASSPPGQLTYGYTF
>TRBV24-1|many
CATSVIRDRGFRGSGANVLTF
>TRBV2|many
CASSEAGTVGDYGYTF
>TRBV7-2|many
CASSLSRTRLEAETQYF
>TRBV10-3|NA
CAISEGPGQPQHF
>TRBV7-2|NA
CASSSGTGEGEQYF
>TRBV4-1|many
CASSFRVGTGGDYEQYF
>TRBV20-1|NA
CSVDGTHQETQYF
>TRBV5-1|many
CASSLAPGGTNEQYF
>TRBV7-2|many
CASSLRLLNYGYTF
>TRBV12-3/TRBV12-4|many
CASSFGGNTEAFF
>TRBV5-1|many
CASSLAKRPGPNSGNTIYF